A single sample is the source of the 2 T cell receptor beta chains below, sequenced in a study of CD8 T cells in Susac syndrome. Random hexamers were used to reverse transcribe the RNA input (about 0.5 to 1 ug). TCRdb used MiXCR to reprocess the immunoSEQ multiplex PCR reads, holding one entry per CDR3 protein. The sample holds about 60,000 distinct CDR3 sequences, around nine tenths seen once. The sequenced material came from CD8+ T cells from PBMCs. These receptors originate from a human donor in good health.

The rearrangement joins TRBV7-6 to TRBJ2-3; D is ambiguous. CDR1 and CDR2 (germline): SGHVS, FNYEAQ. CDR3 length: 16 amino acids. Trimming pared 1 base from V and 6 bases from J, leaving 17 bases between. The CDR3 spells CASSLEPDGKLDTQYF. Written as DNA, the CDR3 is TGTGCCAGCAGCTTAGAACCGGACGGTAAATTGGATACGCAGTATTTT.

The V call is TRBV3-1, the J call TRBJ2-4; TRBD2 agrees at 11 bases. CDR1 is LGHDT, CDR2 YNNKEL, per germline (reference sequence). The CDR3 sequence is 22 residues long. V was clipped by 2 bases and J by 0 bases; unmatched bases: 18. The CDR3 DNA reads as TGTGCCAGCAGCCAATATTTGTGGGGTGGTCTAGCGGGGGGCCTAGCCAAAAACATTCAGTACTTC. This translates into CASSQYLWGGLAGGLAKNIQYF.